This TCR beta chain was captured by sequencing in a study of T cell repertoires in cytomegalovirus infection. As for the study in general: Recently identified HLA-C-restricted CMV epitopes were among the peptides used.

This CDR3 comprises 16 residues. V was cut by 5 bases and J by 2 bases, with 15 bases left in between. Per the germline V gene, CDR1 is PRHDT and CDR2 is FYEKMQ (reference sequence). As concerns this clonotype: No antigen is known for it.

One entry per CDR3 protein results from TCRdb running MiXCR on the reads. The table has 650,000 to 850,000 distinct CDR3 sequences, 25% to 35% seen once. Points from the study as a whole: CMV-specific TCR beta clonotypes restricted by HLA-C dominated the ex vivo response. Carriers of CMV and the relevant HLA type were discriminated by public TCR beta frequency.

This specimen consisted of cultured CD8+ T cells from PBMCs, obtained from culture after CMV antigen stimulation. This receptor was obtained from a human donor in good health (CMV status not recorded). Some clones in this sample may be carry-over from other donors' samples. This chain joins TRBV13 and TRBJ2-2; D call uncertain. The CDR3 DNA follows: TGTGCCAGCAGCCCACCCCCCGGGCCCAACACCGGGGAGCTGTTTTTT. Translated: CASSPPPGPNTGELFF. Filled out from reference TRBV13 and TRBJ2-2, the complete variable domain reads AAGVIQSPRHLIKEKRETATLKCYPIPRHDTVYWYQQGPGQDPQFLISFYEKMQSDKGSIPDRFSAQQFSDYHSELNMSSLELGDSALYFCASSPPPGPNTGELFFGEGSRLTVL.